This TCR beta chain was retrieved from a study of CD8 T cells in Susac syndrome. Sequencing of TCR beta was performed on blood CD8+ and CD4+ T cells. TEMRA cells were enriched by FACS, while CD8+ and CD4+ T cells were obtained through a negative isolation that was performed magnetically. Random hexamers were used to reverse transcribe an amount of 0.5 to 1 ug RNA. Amplification of TCR beta CDR3 used immunoSEQ multiplex PCR across 54 Vbeta and 13 Jbeta. TCRdb used MiXCR to reprocess the immunoSEQ multiplex PCR reads, holding one entry per CDR3 protein. Among some 150,000 distinct CDR3 sequences listed, approximately 93% were seen once. V lost 4 bases to trimming and J lost 7 bases, with 11 bases between them. The CDR3 sequence is 13 residues long. In germline, CDR1 is LNHDA, CDR2 SQIVND (reference sequence).

The sequenced sample consisted of CD4+ T cells from PBMCs. The V gene is TRBV19, the J gene TRBJ2-1; D not resolved. The TCR was taken from a human donor in good health. The CDR3 here is CASSRVASNEQFF. As DNA, the CDR3 is TGTGCCAGTAGTAGGGTAGCTTCGAATGAGCAGTTCTTC.